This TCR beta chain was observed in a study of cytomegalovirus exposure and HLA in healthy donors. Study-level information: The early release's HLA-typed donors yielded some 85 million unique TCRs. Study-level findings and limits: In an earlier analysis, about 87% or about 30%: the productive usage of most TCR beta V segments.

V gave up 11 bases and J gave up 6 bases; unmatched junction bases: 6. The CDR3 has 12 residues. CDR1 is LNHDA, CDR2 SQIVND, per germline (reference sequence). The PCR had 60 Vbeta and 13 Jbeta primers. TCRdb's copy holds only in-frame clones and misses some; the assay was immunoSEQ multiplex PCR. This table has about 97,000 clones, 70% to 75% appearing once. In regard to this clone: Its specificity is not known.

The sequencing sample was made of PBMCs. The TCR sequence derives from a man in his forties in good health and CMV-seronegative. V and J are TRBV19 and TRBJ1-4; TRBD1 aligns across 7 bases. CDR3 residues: CAGRDRHEKLFF. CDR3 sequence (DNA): TGTGCCGGCCGGGACAGACATGAAAAACTGTTTTTT.